The 12 T cell receptor beta chains reported below all come from one sample, sequenced in a study of T-cell memory formation after mild COVID-19. TCRdb re-called the 5' RACE reads through MiXCR, storing one row per CDR3 protein. The sample yields tens of thousands of distinct CDR3 sequences, about 13% seen once. The sample consisted of PBMCs or a T cell subset sorted from them (not recorded which). The receptors originated from an adult woman who had mild COVID-19 (a few samples of this study predate the infection). Cell type and time point are not known.

This clonotype came up many times. This chain joins TRBV3-1 and TRBJ2-3, with D unresolved. Trimming took off 0 bases at V and 6 bases at J, with 4 bases between the two ends. Per germline, CDR1 LGHDT and CDR2 YNNKEL (reference sequence). The CDR3 is 12 amino acids. CDR3 region: CASSQERDTQYF. The CDR3 nucleotides are TGTGCCAGCAGCCAAGAGAGGGATACGCAGTATTTT.

This clonotype occurred a few times. The rearrangement uses TRBV27 and TRBJ1-1; maybe TRBD1 (5 bases). Germline values: CDR1 MNHEY, CDR2 SMNVEV (reference sequence). Trimming cost V 3 bases and J 1 base, with 12 bases left between them. The CDR3 runs 15 residues. The DNA for the CDR3 is TGTGCCAGCAGTTTCAGGGCCAGTTGGAACACTGAAGCTTTCTTT. Protein product: CASSFRASWNTEAFF.

The gene calls are TRBV7-9 and TRBJ2-7; possibly TRBD1 or TRBD2 for D (5 bases each). The J call may be faulty, since TRBJ2-5 better matches the DNA end. Germline loops: CDR1 SEHNR, CDR2 FQNEAQ (reference sequence). There are 14 residues in the CDR3. The CDR3 region is CASSLGTSQETQYF. Here the CDR3 DNA reads TGTGCCAGCAGCTTGGGGACGTCGCAAGAGACCCAGTACTTC.

The chain recombines TRBV20-1 with TRBJ1-1, with unresolved D. V gave up 5 bases and J gave up 3 bases, with 19 bases separating them. Germline CDR1 and CDR2: DFQATT and SNEGSKA (reference sequence). The CDR3 is 15 residues long. The CDR3 loop reads CSARGDTGAYTEAFF. CDR3 DNA: TGCAGTGCTCGAGGAGACACCGGTGCGTACACTGAAGCTTTCTTT.

This clonotype was counted a few times. The chain recombines TRBV4-3 with TRBJ2-7; TRBD2 matches 7 bases. The CDR3 is 15 amino acids. J lost 2 bases, V lost 0 bases, and 4 bases had no gene match. CDR1 and CDR2 from the germline V gene are LGHNA and YSLEER. This chain's CDR3 is CASSQDAGAPYEQYF. The CDR3 nucleotides read TGCGCCAGCAGCCAAGATGCGGGAGCCCCCTACGAGCAGTACTTC.

The table lists this clonotype with a few counts. This chain joins TRBV24-1 and TRBJ2-7, with 11 bases lining up with TRBD2. Unmatched junction bases numbered 11, after V lost 5 bases and J lost 3 bases. The CDR3 has 17 residues. Germline V lookup: CDR1 KGHDR, CDR2 SFDVKD. In nucleotides, the CDR3 is TGTGCCACCAGTGGTACTAGCGGGAGTTCTAGAGACTACGAGCAGTACTTC. Its protein product is CATSGTSGSSRDYEQYF.

This chain uses TRBV4-3 with TRBJ2-2, with 7 bases lining up with TRBD1. The CDR3 contains 15 residues. The ends lost 4 bases at V and 4 bases at J; junction bases unmatched: 6. The germline V gene encodes CDR1 LGHNA and CDR2 YSLEER. The CDR3 coding sequence is TGCGCCAGCAGCCGTGACAGGGCGGGCACCGGGGAGCTGTTTTTT. Its translation: CASSRDRAGTGELFF.

This sequence joins TRBV4-1 and TRBJ1-5; D unclear. The CDR3 has 14 residues. The germline V gene encodes CDR1 MGHRA and CDR2 YSYEKL. Trimming removed 4 bases from V and 8 bases from J, with 15 bases in between. For the CDR3, the DNA is TGCGCCAGCAGCCCGTCGGCCCTGGTTGAGCCCCAGCATTTT. Protein: CASSPSALVEPQHF.

The V gene is TRBV29-1, the J gene TRBJ1-5, with D unclear. The CDR3 length is 12 residues. Between the trimmed V and J ends, which lost 1 base and 14 bases, there was a span of 15 bases. CDR1 and CDR2 from the germline V gene are SQVTM and ANQGSEA. CDR3 nucleotide sequence: TGCAGCGTTGAAGTAGGCCTCGACACCAAGCATTTT. Translating it yields CSVEVGLDTKHF.

This clonotype was detected a few times. The chain carries TRBV6-5 and TRBJ2-5; no definite D call. Germline V gene sequence: CDR1 MNHEY, CDR2 SVGAGI. V was cut by 0 bases and J by 7 bases, with 18 bases left in between. The length of the CDR3 is 16 residues. The CDR3 sequence is CASSYSVGTAMVTQYF. The DNA of the CDR3 is TGTGCCAGCAGTTACTCGGTGGGCACGGCAATGGTGACCCAGTACTTC.

The rearrangement uses TRBV16 and TRBJ1-5, with D perhaps matching TRBD1 (5 bases). From germline, CDR1 is KGHSY and CDR2 FQNENV. The CDR3 is 15 residues long. V dropped 3 bases and J dropped 0 bases, with 9 bases sitting between them. The CDR3 sequence is CASSQGENSNQPQHF. In DNA form, the CDR3 reads TGTGCCAGCAGCCAGGGGGAAAATAGCAATCAGCCCCAGCATTTT.

This clonotype came up a few times. This chain joins TRBV7-9 and TRBJ2-3; TRBD2 matches 8 bases. Germline V lookup: CDR1 SEHNR, CDR2 FQNEAQ (reference sequence). J lost 0 bases, V lost 5 bases, and 10 bases had no gene match. The length of the CDR3 is 17 residues. This CDR3 is CASSLLKRETSTDTQYF. The CDR3 nucleotides read TGTGCCAGCAGCCTACTGAAGCGGGAGACTAGCACAGATACGCAGTATTTT.